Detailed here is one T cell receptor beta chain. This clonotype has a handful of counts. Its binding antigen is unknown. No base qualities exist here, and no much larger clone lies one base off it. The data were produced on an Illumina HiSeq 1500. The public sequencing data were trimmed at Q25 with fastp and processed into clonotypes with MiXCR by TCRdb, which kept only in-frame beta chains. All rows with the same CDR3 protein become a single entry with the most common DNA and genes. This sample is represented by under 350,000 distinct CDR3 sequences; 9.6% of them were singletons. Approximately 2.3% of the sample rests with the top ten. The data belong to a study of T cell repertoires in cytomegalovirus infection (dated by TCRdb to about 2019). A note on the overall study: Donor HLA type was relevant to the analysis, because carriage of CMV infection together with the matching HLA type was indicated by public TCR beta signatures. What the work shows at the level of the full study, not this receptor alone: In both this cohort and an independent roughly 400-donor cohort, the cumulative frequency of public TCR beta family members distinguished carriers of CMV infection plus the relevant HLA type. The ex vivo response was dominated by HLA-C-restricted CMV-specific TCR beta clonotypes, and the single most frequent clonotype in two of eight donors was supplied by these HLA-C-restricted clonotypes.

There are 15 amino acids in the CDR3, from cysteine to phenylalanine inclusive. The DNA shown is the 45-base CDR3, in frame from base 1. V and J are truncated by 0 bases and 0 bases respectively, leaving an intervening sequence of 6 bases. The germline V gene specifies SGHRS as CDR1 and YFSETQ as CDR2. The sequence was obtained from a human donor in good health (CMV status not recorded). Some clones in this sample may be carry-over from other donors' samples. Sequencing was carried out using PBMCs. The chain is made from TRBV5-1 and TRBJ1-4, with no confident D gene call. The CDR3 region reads CASSLEGATNEKLFF. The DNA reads TGCGCCAGCAGCTTGGAGGGAGCAACTAATGAAAAACTGTTTTTT.